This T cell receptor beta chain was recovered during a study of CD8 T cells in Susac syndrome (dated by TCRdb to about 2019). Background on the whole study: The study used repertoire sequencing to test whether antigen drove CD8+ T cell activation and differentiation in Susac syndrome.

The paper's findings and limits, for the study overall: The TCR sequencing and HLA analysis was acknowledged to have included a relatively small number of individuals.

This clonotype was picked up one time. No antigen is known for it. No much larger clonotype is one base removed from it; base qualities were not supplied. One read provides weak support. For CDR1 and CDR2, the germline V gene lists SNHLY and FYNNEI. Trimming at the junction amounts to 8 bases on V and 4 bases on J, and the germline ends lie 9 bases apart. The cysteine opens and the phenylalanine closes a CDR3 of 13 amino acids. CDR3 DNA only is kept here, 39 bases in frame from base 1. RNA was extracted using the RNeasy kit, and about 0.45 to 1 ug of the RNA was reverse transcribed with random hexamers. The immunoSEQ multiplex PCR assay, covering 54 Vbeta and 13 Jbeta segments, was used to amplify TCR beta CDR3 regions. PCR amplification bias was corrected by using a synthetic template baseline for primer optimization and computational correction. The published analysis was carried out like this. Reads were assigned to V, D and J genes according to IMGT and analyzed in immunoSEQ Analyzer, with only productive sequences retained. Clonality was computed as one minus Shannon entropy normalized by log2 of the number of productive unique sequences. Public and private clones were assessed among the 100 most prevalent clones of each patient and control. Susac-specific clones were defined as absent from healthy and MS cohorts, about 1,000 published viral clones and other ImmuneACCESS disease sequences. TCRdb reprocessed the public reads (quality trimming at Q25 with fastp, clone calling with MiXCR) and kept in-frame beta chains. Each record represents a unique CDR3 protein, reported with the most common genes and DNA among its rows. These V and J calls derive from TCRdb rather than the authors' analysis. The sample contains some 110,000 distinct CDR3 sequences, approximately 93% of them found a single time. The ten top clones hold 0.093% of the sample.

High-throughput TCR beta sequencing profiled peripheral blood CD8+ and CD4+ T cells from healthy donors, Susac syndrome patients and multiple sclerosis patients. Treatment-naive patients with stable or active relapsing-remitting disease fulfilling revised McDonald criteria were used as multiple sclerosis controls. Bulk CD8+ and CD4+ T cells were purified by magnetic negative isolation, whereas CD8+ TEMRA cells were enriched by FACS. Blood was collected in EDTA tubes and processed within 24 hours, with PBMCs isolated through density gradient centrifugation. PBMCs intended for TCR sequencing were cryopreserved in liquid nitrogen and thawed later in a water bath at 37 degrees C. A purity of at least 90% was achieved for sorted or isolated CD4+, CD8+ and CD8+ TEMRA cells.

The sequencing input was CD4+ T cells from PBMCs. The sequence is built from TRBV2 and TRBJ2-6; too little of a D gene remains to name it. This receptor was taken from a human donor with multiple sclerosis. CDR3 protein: CASGIYGANVLTF. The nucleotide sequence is TGTGCCAGCGGGATATACGGGGCCAACGTCCTGACTTTC.